These T cell receptor beta chains were read from a single sample in a study of identical twins. Each CDR3 protein is one row after TCRdb ran MiXCR on the 5' RACE reads. Of 600,000 to 800,000 distinct CDR3 sequences in the sample, about 20% were seen once. This same sample was also part of a study on T cells expressing NK-cell markers.

Material: PBMCs. These receptors came from a woman aged 18-35 years in good health. Both conserved end residues are part of each CDR3. A D gene is named only where the DNA matches it firmly. Size is stated for part of the rows, as once, few or many counts, or as a class when the clone is expanded.

size,V,J,D,CDR3,DNA
-,TRBV27,TRBJ2-3,TRBD1,CASSLWTGGFDTQYF,TGTGCCAGCAGTTTATGGACAGGGGGTTTCGATACGCAGTATTTT
-,TRBV20-1,TRBJ2-5,TRBD2,CSAETSGGQETQYF,TGCAGTGCTGAGACTAGCGGGGGTCAAGAGACCCAGTACTTC
many,TRBV5-6,TRBJ2-7,-,CATTFLGGDEQYF,TGTGCCACAACCTTCCTAGGAGGAGACGAGCAGTACTTC
few,TRBV12-3/TRBV12-4,TRBJ1-2,-,CASLVQGVDYGYTF,TGTGCCAGCCTTGTACAGGGCGTCGACTATGGCTACACCTTC
-,TRBV10-2,TRBJ2-1,TRBD1,CAYGTGSLNEQFF,TGCGCATACGGGACAGGGTCGTTAAATGAGCAGTTCTTC
few,TRBV5-6,TRBJ2-3,-,CASSTGGPVDTQYF,TGTGCCAGCAGCACCGGGGGACCAGTAGATACGCAGTATTTT
-,TRBV10-1,TRBJ2-2,-,CASSLTGGGELFF,TGCGCCAGCAGCCTAACGGGTGGCGGGGAGCTGTTTTTT
-,TRBV4-3,TRBJ1-1,-,CASSQQRGGEETEAFF,TGCGCCAGCAGCCAGCAACGGGGTGGGGAGGAGACTGAAGCTTTCTTT
few,TRBV5-1,TRBJ1-1,TRBD1,CASSDGTGASGTEAFF,TGCGCCAGCAGCGATGGGACAGGGGCATCTGGAACTGAAGCTTTCTTT
many,TRBV6-6,TRBJ2-7,-,CASRRGAYEQYF,TGTGCCAGCCGGCGGGGAGCCTACGAGCAGTACTTC
few,TRBV3-1,TRBJ2-4,-,CASSQEIGPTWAKNIQYF,TGTGCCAGCAGCCAAGAAATTGGGCCGACGTGGGCCAAAAACATTCAGTACTTC
-,TRBV4-1,TRBJ2-7,TRBD1,CASSRGQGNEQYF,TGCGCCAGCAGCCGGGGACAGGGAAACGAGCAGTACTTC
few,TRBV20-1,TRBJ2-7,-,CSARDPAGNSYEQYF,TGCAGTGCTAGAGACCCAGCGGGTAACTCCTACGAGCAGTACTTC
many,TRBV7-2,TRBJ2-5,TRBD1,CASSVGTANQETQYF,TGTGCCAGCAGCGTCGGGACAGCCAACCAAGAGACCCAGTACTTC
-,TRBV5-1,TRBJ2-1,TRBD2,CASSLVLSGTSGTGEQFF,TGCGCCAGCAGCTTGGTTCTCTCCGGGACTAGCGGGACTGGTGAGCAGTTCTTC
many,TRBV18,TRBJ2-1,-,CASSPGTQYNEQFF,TGTGCCAGCTCGCCCGGGACACAGTACAATGAGCAGTTCTTC
few,TRBV20-1,TRBJ2-5,-,CSARRPGSRGETQYF,TGCAGTGCCAGGAGGCCTGGTTCAAGGGGAGAGACCCAGTACTTC
-,TRBV29-1,TRBJ2-2,-,CSVGRDGELFF,TGCAGCGTTGGACGGGACGGGGAGCTGTTTTTT
-,TRBV9,TRBJ2-5,-,CASSVDEGIARQYF,TGTGCCAGCAGCGTAGATGAAGGGATCGCTCGCCAGTACTTC
-,TRBV4-3,TRBJ2-1,-,CASSQDWSAGGGQFF,TGCGCCAGCAGCCAAGATTGGTCTGCCGGGGGTGGGCAGTTCTTC
many,TRBV5-1,TRBJ1-1,-,CASSLLGQRGTEAFF,TGCGCCAGCAGCTTGTTAGGACAGAGGGGAACTGAAGCTTTCTTT
-,TRBV20-1,TRBJ1-6,TRBD1,CSARAAGTVNSPLHF,TGCAGTGCTAGGGCTGCCGGGACAGTTAATTCACCCCTCCACTTT
few,TRBV5-1,TRBJ1-2,-,CASSYGHPNSYGYTF,TGCGCCAGCAGCTATGGACATCCGAATTCATATGGCTACACCTTC
once,TRBV30,TRBJ1-1,-,CAWSPQGGTEAFF,TGTGCCTGGAGTCCCCAAGGTGGCACTGAAGCTTTCTTT
few,TRBV29-1,TRBJ1-2,-,CSVEEVHPGRGFGYTF,TGCAGCGTTGAAGAGGTACACCCAGGAAGAGGCTTTGGCTACACCTTC
many,TRBV10-3,TRBJ2-1,-,CAINPGTSDYEQFF,TGTGCCATCAATCCCGGGACAAGTGATTATGAGCAGTTCTTC
-,TRBV12-3/TRBV12-4,TRBJ2-7,TRBD2,CASSFSGRGYEQYF,TGTGCCAGCAGTTTTAGCGGGAGGGGCTACGAGCAGTACTTC
many,TRBV29-1,TRBJ2-7,-,CSVRTQRNEQYF,TGCAGCGTTCGGACCCAACGCAACGAGCAGTACTTC
-,TRBV12-3/TRBV12-4,TRBJ2-3,-,CASSLVTGGLNTQYF,TGTGCCAGCAGTTTAGTCACAGGAGGTTTAAATACGCAGTATTTT
-,TRBV6-5,TRBJ1-6,-,CASSYLGGDSPLHF,TGTGCCAGCAGTTACCTCGGAGGTGATTCACCCCTCCACTTT
-,TRBV7-2,TRBJ2-5,TRBD2,CASSRRLAGEETQYF,TGTGCCAGCAGCCGCCGACTAGCGGGAGAGGAGACCCAGTACTTC
-,TRBV9,TRBJ1-1,-,CASSVASGTILNTEAFF,TGTGCCAGCAGCGTAGCGTCAGGTACAATACTAAACACTGAAGCTTTCTTT
many,TRBV3-1,TRBJ1-1,-,CASSQDPTGDTEAFF,TGTGCCAGCAGCCAAGATCCAACCGGAGACACTGAAGCTTTCTTT
-,TRBV10-3,TRBJ1-1,-,CAIRGGVNTEAFF,TGTGCCATCAGAGGAGGGGTGAACACTGAAGCTTTCTTT
many,TRBV27,TRBJ2-1,TRBD2,CASSTTSGDPNEQFF,TGTGCCAGCAGTACGACTAGCGGGGACCCCAATGAGCAGTTCTTC
few,TRBV20-1,TRBJ1-6,-,CSARGVHNSPLHF,TGCAGTGCTAGGGGGGTTCATAATTCACCCCTCCACTTT
-,TRBV6-4,TRBJ2-6,-,CASSDSNGANVLTF,TGTGCCAGCAGTGACTCGAACGGGGCCAACGTCCTGACTTTC
-,TRBV6-1,TRBJ1-4,TRBD1,CASNGQGARKLFF,TGTGCCAGCAACGGACAGGGGGCCCGAAAACTGTTTTTT
few,TRBV6-1,TRBJ2-1,-,CASSLGPHRDPWDEQFF,TGTGCCAGCAGTCTCGGACCTCACCGGGATCCCTGGGATGAGCAGTTCTTC
-,TRBV20-1,TRBJ1-2,-,CSAATGIRGYTF,TGCAGTGCTGCAACCGGGATCCGTGGCTACACCTTC
few,TRBV4-1,TRBJ2-4,TRBD1,CASSQDIATGVLNIQYF,TGCGCCAGCAGCCAAGATATCGCGACAGGGGTCTTGAACATTCAGTACTTC
-,TRBV20-1,TRBJ2-3,-,CSASLGVTDTQYF,TGCAGTGCCAGCCTAGGAGTGACAGATACGCAGTATTTT
-,TRBV10-3,TRBJ1-2,TRBD1,CAITVVRTGGKDGYTF,TGTGCCATCACCGTAGTCCGGACAGGGGGGAAGGATGGCTACACCTTC
once,TRBV7-8,TRBJ2-5,-,CASAQGGPETQYF,TGTGCCAGCGCACAGGGTGGGCCAGAGACCCAGTACTTC
-,TRBV6-2/TRBV6-3,TRBJ2-7,-,CASSYSRRASYEQYF,TGTGCCAGCAGTTACTCGAGACGGGCCTCCTACGAGCAGTACTTC
few,TRBV4-3,TRBJ2-1,TRBD2,CASSPNPPDGRVNEQFF,TGCGCCAGCAGCCCGAACCCCCCTGACGGGAGGGTCAATGAGCAGTTCTTC
-,TRBV12-3/TRBV12-4,TRBJ1-1,-,CASSMGAHTEAFF,TGTGCCAGCAGTATGGGGGCGCACACTGAAGCTTTCTTT
-,TRBV10-3,TRBJ2-5,-,CAISESGRSETQYF,TGTGCCATCAGTGAGTCCGGTCGGAGCGAGACCCAGTACTTC
few,TRBV10-2,TRBJ2-7,-,CASTDSAPSSYEQYF,TGCGCCAGCACAGACAGCGCCCCGAGCTCCTACGAGCAGTACTTC
-,TRBV7-2,TRBJ1-1,-,CASALRGSNTEAFF,TGTGCCAGCGCTTTACGGGGGTCGAACACTGAAGCTTTCTTT
many,TRBV24-1,TRBJ2-2,TRBD2,CATSVLAGAHTGELFF,TGTGCCACCAGTGTTCTAGCGGGGGCCCACACCGGGGAGCTGTTTTTT
few,TRBV6-1,TRBJ2-3,-,CASRKGEGTLLRTQYF,TGTGCCAGCAGGAAGGGAGAGGGGACACTCCTTCGAACGCAGTATTTT
-,TRBV6-5,TRBJ2-3,TRBD1,CASTFAGTGYSDTQYF,TGTGCCAGCACTTTTGCCGGGACAGGCTATTCAGATACGCAGTATTTT
-,TRBV5-1,TRBJ2-2,-,CASSLVWANTGELFF,TGCGCCAGCAGCTTGGTGTGGGCGAACACCGGGGAGCTGTTTTTT
few,TRBV12-3/TRBV12-4,TRBJ2-1,-,CASRPDSSYNEQFF,TGTGCCAGCAGACCTGATAGCTCCTACAATGAGCAGTTCTTC